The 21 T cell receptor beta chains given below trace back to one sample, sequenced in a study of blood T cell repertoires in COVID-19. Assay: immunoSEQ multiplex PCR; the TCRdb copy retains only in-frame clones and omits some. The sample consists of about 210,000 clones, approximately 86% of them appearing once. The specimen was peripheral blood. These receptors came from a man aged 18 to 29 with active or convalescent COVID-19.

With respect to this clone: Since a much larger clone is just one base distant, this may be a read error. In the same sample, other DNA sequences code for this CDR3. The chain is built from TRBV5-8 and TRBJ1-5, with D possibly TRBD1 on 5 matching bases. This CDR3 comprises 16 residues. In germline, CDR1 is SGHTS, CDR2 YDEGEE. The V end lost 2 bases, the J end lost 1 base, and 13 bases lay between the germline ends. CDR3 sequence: CASSLGVGASNQPQHF. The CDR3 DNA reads TGTGCCAGCAGCTTAGGGGTGGGCGCGAGCAATCAGCCCCAGCATTTT.

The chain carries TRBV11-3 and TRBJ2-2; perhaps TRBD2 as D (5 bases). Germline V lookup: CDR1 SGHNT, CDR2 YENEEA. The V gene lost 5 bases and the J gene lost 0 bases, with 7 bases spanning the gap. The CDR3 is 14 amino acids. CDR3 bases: TGTGCCAGCAGCGGACTCACGAACACCGGGGAGCTGTTTTTT. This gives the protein CASSGLTNTGELFF.

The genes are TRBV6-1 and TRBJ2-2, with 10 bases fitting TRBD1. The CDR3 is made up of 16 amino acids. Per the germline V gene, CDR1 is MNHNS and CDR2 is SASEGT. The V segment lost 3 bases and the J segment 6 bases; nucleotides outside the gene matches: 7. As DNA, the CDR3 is TGTGCCAGCAGTGAGGAAGACAGGGGGCCTGCCGGGGAGCTGTTTTTT. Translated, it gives CASSEEDRGPAGELFF.

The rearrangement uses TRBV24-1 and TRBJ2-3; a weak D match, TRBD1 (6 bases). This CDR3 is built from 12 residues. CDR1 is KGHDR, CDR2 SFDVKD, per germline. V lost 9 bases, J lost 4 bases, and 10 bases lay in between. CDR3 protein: CATADRADTQYF. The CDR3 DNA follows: TGTGCCACCGCGGACAGAGCAGATACGCAGTATTTT.

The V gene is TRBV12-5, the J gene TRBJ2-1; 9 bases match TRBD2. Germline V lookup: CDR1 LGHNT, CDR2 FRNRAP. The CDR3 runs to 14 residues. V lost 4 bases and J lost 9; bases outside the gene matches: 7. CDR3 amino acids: CASGSGLASTEQFF. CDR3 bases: TGTGCTAGTGGTTCGGGACTAGCCAGTACTGAGCAGTTCTTC.

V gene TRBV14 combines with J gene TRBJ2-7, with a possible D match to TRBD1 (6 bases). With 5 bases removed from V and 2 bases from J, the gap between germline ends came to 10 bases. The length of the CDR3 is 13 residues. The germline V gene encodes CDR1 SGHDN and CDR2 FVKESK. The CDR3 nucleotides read TGTGCCAGCAGCACACAGGGTCCCTACGAGCAGTACTTC. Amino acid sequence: CASSTQGPYEQYF. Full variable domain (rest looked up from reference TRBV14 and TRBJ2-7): EAGVTQFPSHSVIEKGQTVTLRCDPISGHDNLYWYRRVMGKEIKFLLHFVKESKQDESGMPNNRFLAERTGGTYSTLKVQPAELEDSGVYFCASSTQGPYEQYFGPGTRLTVT.

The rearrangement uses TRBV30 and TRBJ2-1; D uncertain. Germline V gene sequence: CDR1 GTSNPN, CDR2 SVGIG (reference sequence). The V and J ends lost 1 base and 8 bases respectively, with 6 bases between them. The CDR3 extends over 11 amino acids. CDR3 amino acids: CAWSAPYEQFF. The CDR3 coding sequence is TGTGCCTGGAGTGCCCCGTATGAGCAGTTCTTC.

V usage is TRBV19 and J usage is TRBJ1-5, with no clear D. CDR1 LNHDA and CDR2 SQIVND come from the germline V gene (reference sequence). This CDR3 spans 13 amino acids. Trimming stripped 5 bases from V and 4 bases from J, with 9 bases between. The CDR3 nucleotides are TGTGCCAGTAGTCCGGGTTGGAATCAGCCCCAGCATTTT. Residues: CASSPGWNQPQHF.

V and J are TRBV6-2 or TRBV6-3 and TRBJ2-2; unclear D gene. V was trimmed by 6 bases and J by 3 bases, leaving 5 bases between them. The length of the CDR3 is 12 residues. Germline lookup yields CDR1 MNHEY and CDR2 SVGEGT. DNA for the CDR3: TGTGCCAGCAGCCACTACACCGGGGAGCTGTTTTTT. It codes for CASSHYTGELFF.

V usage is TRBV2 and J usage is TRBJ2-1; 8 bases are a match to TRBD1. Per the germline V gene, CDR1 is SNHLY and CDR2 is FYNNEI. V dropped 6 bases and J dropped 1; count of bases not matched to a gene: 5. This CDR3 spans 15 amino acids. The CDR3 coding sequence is TGTGCCAGCAGCACCGACAGGGGTTCCTACAATGAGCAGTTCTTC. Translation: CASSTDRGSYNEQFF.

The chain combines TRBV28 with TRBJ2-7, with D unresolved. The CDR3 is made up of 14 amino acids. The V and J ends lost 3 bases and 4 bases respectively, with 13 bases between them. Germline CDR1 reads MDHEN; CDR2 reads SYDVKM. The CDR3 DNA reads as TGTGCCAGCAGTTTGGGCCTACGGTCTTACGAGCAGTACTTC. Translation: CASSLGLRSYEQYF.

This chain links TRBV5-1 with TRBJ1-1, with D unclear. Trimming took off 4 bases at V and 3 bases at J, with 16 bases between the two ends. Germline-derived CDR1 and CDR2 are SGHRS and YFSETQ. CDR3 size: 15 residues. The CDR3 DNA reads TGCGCCAGCAGCGGTTGGCCGGACGGGGACACTGAAGCTTTCTTT. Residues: CASSGWPDGDTEAFF.

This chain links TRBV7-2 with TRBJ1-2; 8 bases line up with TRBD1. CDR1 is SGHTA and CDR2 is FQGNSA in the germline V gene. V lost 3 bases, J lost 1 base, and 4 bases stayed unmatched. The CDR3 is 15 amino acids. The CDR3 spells CASSLGQANNYGYTF. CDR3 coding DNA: TGTGCCAGCAGCTTGGGACAGGCAAATAACTATGGCTACACCTTC.

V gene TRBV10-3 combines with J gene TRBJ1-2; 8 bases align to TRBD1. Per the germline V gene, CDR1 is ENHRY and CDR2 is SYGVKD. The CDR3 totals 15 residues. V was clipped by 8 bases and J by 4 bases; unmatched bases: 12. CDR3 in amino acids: CAIGQGQGALYGYTF. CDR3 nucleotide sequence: TGTGCCATCGGCCAAGGACAGGGAGCCCTCTATGGCTACACCTTC.

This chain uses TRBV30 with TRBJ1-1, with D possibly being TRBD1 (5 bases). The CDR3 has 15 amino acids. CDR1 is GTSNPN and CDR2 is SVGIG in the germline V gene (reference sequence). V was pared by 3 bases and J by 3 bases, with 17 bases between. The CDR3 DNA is TGTGCCTGGAGGGCCCCGTGGGGCGGGGACACTGAAGCTTTCTTT. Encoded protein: CAWRAPWGGDTEAFF.

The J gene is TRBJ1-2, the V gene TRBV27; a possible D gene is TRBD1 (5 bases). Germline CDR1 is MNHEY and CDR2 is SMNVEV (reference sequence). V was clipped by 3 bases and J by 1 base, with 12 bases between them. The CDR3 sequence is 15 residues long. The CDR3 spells CASSFRTPLNYGYTF. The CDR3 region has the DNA TGTGCCAGCAGTTTCCGGACACCACTTAACTATGGCTACACCTTC.

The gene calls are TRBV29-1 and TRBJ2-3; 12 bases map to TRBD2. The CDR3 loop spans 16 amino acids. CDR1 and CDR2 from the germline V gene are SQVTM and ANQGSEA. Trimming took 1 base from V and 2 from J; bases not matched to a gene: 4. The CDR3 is CSVEGTSGNPTDTQYF. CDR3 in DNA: TGCAGCGTTGAAGGGACTAGCGGGAACCCCACAGATACGCAGTATTTT.

DNA of the CDR3: TGTGCCAGCAGTGACGGAGCCTATGGCTACACCTTC. This gives the protein CASSDGAYGYTF. This chain connects TRBV25-1 to TRBJ1-2; D not certain. CDR1 is MGHDK, CDR2 SYGVNS, per germline. The CDR3 loop spans 12 amino acids. The V end lost 3 bases, the J end lost 4 bases, and 6 bases lay between the germline ends.

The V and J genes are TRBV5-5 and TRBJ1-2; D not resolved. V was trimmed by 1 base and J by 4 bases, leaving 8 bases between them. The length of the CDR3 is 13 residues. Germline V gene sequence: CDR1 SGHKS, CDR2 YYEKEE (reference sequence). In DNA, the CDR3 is TGTGCCAGCAGCTTGTTCCAGATCTATGGCTACACCTTC. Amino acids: CASSLFQIYGYTF.

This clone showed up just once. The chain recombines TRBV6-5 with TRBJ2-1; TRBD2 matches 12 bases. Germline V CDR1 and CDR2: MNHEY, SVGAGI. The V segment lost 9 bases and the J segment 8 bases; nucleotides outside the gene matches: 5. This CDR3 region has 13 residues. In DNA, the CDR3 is TGTGCCAGTAGACTAGCGGGAGCAGATGAGCAGTTCTTC. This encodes CASRLAGADEQFF.

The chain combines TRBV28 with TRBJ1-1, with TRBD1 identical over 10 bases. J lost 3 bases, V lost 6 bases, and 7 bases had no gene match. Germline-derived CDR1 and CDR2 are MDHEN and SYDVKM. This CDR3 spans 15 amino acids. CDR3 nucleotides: TGTGCCAGCAGAATCAGGACAGGGGGTTACACTGAAGCTTTCTTT. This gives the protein CASRIRTGGYTEAFF.